One and the same sample provided the 21 T cell receptor beta chains below, sequenced in a study of identical twins. One entry per CDR3 protein results from TCRdb running MiXCR on the 5' RACE reads. The data hold about 690,000 distinct CDR3 sequences, with around 5.7% observed a single time. Sequenced material: naive T cells sorted from blood. These receptors were collected from a man aged 18-30 years in good health.

Regarding this clonotype: Possible read error: a much larger clone is one base away. The rearrangement joins TRBV20-1 to TRBJ2-5, with 13 bases matching TRBD2. In germline, CDR1 is DFQATT, CDR2 SNEGSKA (reference sequence). The CDR3 runs 17 residues. Trimming took 6 bases from V and 1 from J; bases not matched to a gene: 11. The CDR3 protein is CSAEGLAGVGIQETQYF. The CDR3 coding sequence is TGCAGTGCCGAAGGACTAGCGGGGGTGGGGATCCAAGAGACCCAGTACTTC.

This clonotype was seen ten or more times. This rearrangement joins TRBV5-1 to TRBJ1-2; tentative D call: TRBD1 (5 bases). The germline CDR1 and CDR2 sequences are SGHRS and YFSETQ. V shed 2 bases and J shed 8 bases, with 13 bases lying between them. This CDR3 has 13 residues. CDR3 residues: CASSLRGREGYTF. CDR3 DNA sequence: TGCGCCAGCAGCTTACGGGGGAGAGAAGGCTACACCTTC.

V and J are TRBV5-1 and TRBJ1-6; 8 bases align to TRBD1. J gave up 10 bases and V 4 bases, and 7 bases lay outside the gene matches. CDR1 SGHRS and CDR2 YFSETQ come from the germline V gene. This CDR3 contains 14 residues. CDR3 region: CASSPGQVESPLHF. The CDR3 nucleotides are TGCGCCAGCAGCCCGGGACAGGTTGAATCACCCCTCCACTTT.

V gene TRBV12-3 or TRBV12-4 combines with J gene TRBJ2-7; D may be TRBD2 (6 bases). V was trimmed by 2 bases and J by 0 bases, leaving 8 bases between them. The CDR3 length is 14 residues. CDR3 protein: CASSLLLASYEQYF. The CDR3 coding sequence is TGTGCCAGCAGTTTATTACTAGCCTCCTACGAGCAGTACTTC.

This chain joins TRBV6-2 or TRBV6-3 and TRBJ2-7; D is unresolved. The germline V gene has CDR1 MNHEY and CDR2 SVGEGT. The CDR3 has 14 residues. Trimming pared 7 bases from V and 9 bases from J, leaving 22 bases between. The CDR3: CASNFDSVLRWQYF. CDR3 nucleotides: TGTGCCAGCAATTTCGACTCCGTACTACGATGGCAGTACTTC.

This clonotype was seen repeatedly, ten times or more. V and J are TRBV29-1 and TRBJ2-3; the D call may be TRBD1 or TRBD2 (5 bases each). Germline CDR1 and CDR2: SQVTM and ANQGSEA. Trimming removed 4 bases at V and 7 bases at J, with 6 bases between. There are 10 residues in the CDR3. The chain's CDR3 is CSVGGNTQYF. In DNA form, the CDR3 reads TGCAGCGTTGGGGGGAATACGCAGTATTTT.

The chain joins TRBV9 to TRBJ2-4; D ambiguous. Germline loops: CDR1 SGDLS, CDR2 YYNGEE. This CDR3 has 13 amino acids. With 0 bases removed from V and 2 bases from J, the gap between germline ends came to 3 bases. This chain's CDR3 is CASSVDPKNIQYF. The CDR3 DNA reads as TGTGCCAGCAGCGTAGACCCCAAAAACATTCAGTACTTC.

This clonotype was picked up many times. For the CDR3, the DNA is TGTGCCAGCAGCTTAGGTTGGGAGCAGTTCTTC. As protein: CASSLGWEQFF. The J gene is TRBJ2-1, the V gene TRBV7-2; D not resolved. The CDR3 has 11 residues. Trimming pared 1 base from V and 10 bases from J, leaving 5 bases between. Germline CDR1 reads SGHTA; CDR2 reads FQGNSA.

The chain carries TRBV5-1 and TRBJ2-7; 7 bases line up with TRBD2. Germline CDR1 SGHRS, CDR2 YFSETQ. The V segment lost 4 bases and the J segment 3 bases; nucleotides outside the gene matches: 10. CDR3 length: 15 residues. CDR3 sequence: CASSPTGTTYYEQYF. CDR3 sequence (DNA): TGCGCCAGCAGCCCCACCGGGACTACTTACTACGAGCAGTACTTC.

V gene TRBV10-1 combines with J gene TRBJ2-7; possible D gene TRBD1, 5 bases. The CDR3 consists of 13 residues. Looked up from germline, CDR1 is WNHNN and CDR2 is SYGVQD (reference sequence). Between the trimmed V and J ends, which lost 8 bases and 3 bases, there was a span of 14 bases. The CDR3 loop reads CASASSDSYEQYV. The DNA of the CDR3 is TGCGCCAGCGCGTCGTCTGACAGCTACGAGCAGTACGTC.

There are many counts of this clonotype. The chain couples TRBV10-3 to TRBJ2-2, with 7 bases aligning to TRBD2. Germline CDR1 ENHRY, CDR2 SYGVKD. The J segment lost 5 bases and the V segment lost 3 bases, leaving 3 bases of the junction unmatched. The CDR3 sequence is 14 residues long. The CDR3 sequence: CAISEARETGELFF. DNA of the CDR3: TGTGCCATCAGTGAAGCGCGGGAGACCGGGGAGCTGTTTTTT.

V is TRBV29-1 and J is TRBJ2-7; 16 bases map to TRBD2. The CDR3 extends over 20 amino acids. Looked up from germline, CDR1 is SQVTM and CDR2 is ANQGSEA. V lost 4 bases to trimming and J lost 3 bases; unmatched junction nucleotides: 18. CDR3 sequence (DNA): TGCAGCGTTGTCATTCGTTCCTCGGGGACTAGCGGGAGGGCCGGCTACGAGCAGTACTTC. Encoded protein: CSVVIRSSGTSGRAGYEQYF.

This clonotype was seen a handful of times. V gene TRBV15 combines with J gene TRBJ2-5; the match to TRBD2 covers 8 bases. The germline gives CDR1 LNHNV, CDR2 YYDKDF (reference sequence). The CDR3 totals 15 residues. V shed 3 bases and J 5 bases; nucleotides not matched to a gene: 8. The CDR3 nucleotides read TGTGCCACCAGCAGGGGTAACGGGAGGGAGGAGACCCAGTACTTC. It codes for CATSRGNGREETQYF.

This clonotype was counted between two and nine times. This sequence joins TRBV12-3 or TRBV12-4 and TRBJ2-1, with D uncertain. Trimming removed 1 base at V and 12 bases at J, with 10 bases between. CDR3 size: 12 residues. This CDR3 is CASSLGSFGQFF. CDR3 nucleotide sequence: TGTGCCAGCAGTTTAGGCAGTTTCGGGCAGTTCTTC.

Only a few counts were recorded for this clonotype. This chain connects TRBV10-3 to TRBJ1-3; D is undetermined. CDR3 size: 16 residues. Germline CDR1 is ENHRY and CDR2 is SYGVKD. Trimming pared 4 bases from V and 0 bases from J, leaving 13 bases between. CDR3: CAISVNDRSSGNTIYF. The CDR3 nucleotides read TGTGCCATCAGTGTCAACGACCGATCCTCTGGAAACACCATATATTTT.

This clonotype was seen a handful of times. The rearrangement uses TRBV14 and TRBJ2-6, with TRBD1 matching 8 bases. The CDR3 is made up of 20 amino acids. Germline V gene lookup returns CDR1 SGHDN and CDR2 FVKESK. V lost 0 bases to trimming and J lost 0 bases; unmatched junction nucleotides: 10. CDR3 in DNA: TGTGCCAGCAGCCAAGAAGGTCGGACAGGGTTGAGCTCTGGGGCCAACGTCCTGACTTTC. Residues: CASSQEGRTGLSSGANVLTF.

Only a few counts were recorded for this clonotype. The chain is built from TRBV12-3 or TRBV12-4 and TRBJ1-1, with TRBD1 identical over 8 bases. The CDR3 extends over 13 amino acids. The ends lost 4 bases at V and 7 bases at J; junction bases unmatched: 5. This CDR3 reads CASSSTGTGEAFF. CDR3 bases: TGTGCCAGCAGTTCTACCGGGACAGGTGAAGCTTTCTTT.

The chain uses TRBV4-1 and TRBJ1-5, with a weak D call TRBD1 (5 bases). The CDR3 consists of 17 residues. V shed 0 bases and J shed 0 bases, with 12 bases lying between them. Germline CDR1 reads MGHRA; CDR2 reads YSYEKL. CDR3 sequence reads: CASSQDLDSYSNQPQHF. CDR3 nucleotides: TGCGCCAGCAGCCAAGACCTAGACAGTTATAGCAATCAGCCCCAGCATTTT.

The chain employs TRBV24-1 and TRBJ1-2; possible D gene TRBD1, 5 bases. CDR3 size: 15 residues. V was trimmed by 9 bases and J by 0 bases, leaving 16 bases between them. Germline CDR1 reads KGHDR; CDR2 reads SFDVKD. CDR3 in DNA: TGTGCCACCGCCACGACAGAGGGACCTAACTATGGCTACACCTTC. Its translation is CATATTEGPNYGYTF.

The chain links TRBV24-1 to TRBJ2-7, with D unresolved. V shed 3 bases and J shed 1 base, with 9 bases lying between them. CDR1 and CDR2 (germline): KGHDR, SFDVKD. The CDR3 length is 14 residues. CDR3 sequence (DNA): TGTGCCACCAGTGATAAGGCAAATTCCTACGAGCAGTACTTC. Translated: CATSDKANSYEQYF.

This clonotype has just a few counts. The chain combines TRBV12-3 or TRBV12-4 with TRBJ2-7; D is unclear. V lost 3 bases to trimming and J lost 4 bases, with 10 bases between them. This CDR3 is 13 amino acids long. The CDR3 here is CASSFDGYYEQYV. The CDR3 DNA reads as TGTGCCAGCAGTTTCGACGGCTATTACGAGCAGTACGTC.